This T cell receptor beta chain was observed in a study of T cell repertoires in cytomegalovirus infection. About the research overall: Carrying CMV and the relevant HLA type showed in public TCR beta signatures.

TCRdb processed the reads anew with MiXCR; each CDR3 protein has one entry. Of about 310,000 distinct CDR3 sequences in the sample, roughly a sixth were seen once. This clonotype occurred many times. The germline V and J ends were trimmed by 6 bases and 3 bases, with 18 bases remaining between them. The CDR3 is made up of 15 amino acids. The sequenced material came from PBMCs. This TCR was sampled from a human donor in good health (CMV status not recorded). Some clones in this sample may be carry-over from other donors' samples. This chain joins TRBV12-3 or TRBV12-4 and TRBJ2-7; D is perhaps TRBD1 (5 bases). CDR3 DNA: TGTGCCAGCAGCCCCCCAAAAGTCCAGGGCTACGAGCAGTACTTC. Protein: CASSPPKVQGYEQYF.